This TCR beta chain was sequenced in a study of T cells in Graves' hyperthyroidism and ophthalmopathy. This clonotype was recorded many times. CDR3 length: 17 residues. Germline-derived CDR1 and CDR2 are SGDLS and YYNGEE. With V trimmed by 1 base and J by 0 bases, 8 bases remained unmatched. The CDR3 regions of TCR beta were amplified from RNA transcripts. An initial round of RT-PCR targeting the TCR CDR3 relied on the HTBI primer set. TCRdb reanalysed the multiplex PCR reads using MiXCR and keeps one entry per CDR3 protein. The repertoire has about 840,000 distinct CDR3 sequences, 38% of them found once; the top ten carry approximately 8.7%.

The genes are TRBV9 and TRBJ1-1; 8 positions agree with TRBD1. What was sequenced was blood. The source of this sequence is a man between 18 and 29 years old with Graves' hyperthyroidism. The CDR3 coding sequence is TGTGCCAGCAGCGTAAAGGGGACAGGCAGCATGAACACTGAAGCTTTCTTT. This translates into CASSVKGTGSMNTEAFF. Looking up the rest from reference TRBV9 and TRBJ1-1 gives the full variable domain: DSGVTQTPKHLITATGQRVTLRCSPRSGDLSVYWYQQSLDQGLQFLIQYYNGEERAKGNILERFSAQQFPDLHSELNLSSLELGDSALYFCASSVKGTGSMNTEAFFGQGTRLTVV.